One T cell receptor (beta chain) is described in this entry. Antigen unknown. The germline gives CDR1 MDHEN, CDR2 SYDVKM. The V and J ends lost 2 bases and 8 bases respectively, with 18 bases between them. CDR3 length equals 15 residues. This was the immunoSEQ v3.0 assay at survey level. The table came from immunoSEQ multiplex PCR; TCRdb's copy has only in-frame clones and leaves some out. The repertoire holds about 29,000 clones, with 78% as singletons. The data derive from a study of long-term antiretroviral therapy in people with HIV. Study outcomes and limitations: Repertoire dominance by clones expanded before ART was seen at all time points.

This chain connects TRBV28 to TRBJ1-2, with D possibly TRBD1 on 6 matching bases. This clonotype originated in a man between 18 and 35 years old with HIV. The sample was unsorted PBMCs, taken 1.5 years before starting antiretroviral therapy. The CDR3 sequence is CASSLIPGALGGYTF. In nucleotides, the CDR3 is TGTGCCAGCAGTTTAATTCCAGGGGCCCTTGGGGGCTACACCTTC.